These 20 T cell receptor beta chains were all obtained from the same sample, sequenced in a study of a mutant IDH1 vaccine in newly diagnosed glioma. Noted time point: week 47, end of study. Vaccine doses each comprised 300 ug of mutant IDH1 20-mer peptide, with topical imiquimod. What these receptors recognize is not known. Repertoires were generated with immunoSEQ multiplex PCR, while TCRdb's copy carries only in-frame clones and drops some. Of more than 35,000 clones in the sample, 60% to 85% were seen once. The input for sequencing was PBMCs, taken from a glioma patient whose treatment included an IDH1 peptide vaccine. These TCRs come from a man in his forties with glioma.

V and J are TRBV9 and TRBJ2-2; D is unclear. Per germline, CDR1 SGDLS and CDR2 YYNGEE. The CDR3 length is 15 residues. V was shortened by 0 bases and J by 1 base, with 7 bases between the two germline ends. The CDR3 coding sequence is TGTGCCAGCAGCGTAGGGTTCGAGAACACCGGGGAGCTGTTTTTT. It translates to CASSVGFENTGELFF. Supplemented by reference TRBV9 and TRBJ2-2, the full variable domain reads DSGVTQTPKHLITATGQRVTLRCSPRSGDLSVYWYQQSLDQGLQFLIQYYNGEERAKGNILERFSAQQFPDLHSELNLSSLELGDSALYFCASSVGFENTGELFFGEGSRLTVL.

This rearrangement joins TRBV11-2 to TRBJ2-3; 7 bases match TRBD2. The CDR3 runs 15 residues. Trimming removed 3 bases from V and 3 bases from J; junction bases left unmatched: 6. Per germline, CDR1 SGHAT and CDR2 FQNNGV. CDR3 protein: CASSLDSRGTDTQYF. CDR3 DNA: TGTGCCAGCAGCTTGGACTCGCGGGGGACAGATACGCAGTATTTT.

The chain couples TRBV27 to TRBJ2-1, with 10 bases aligning to TRBD2. The V segment lost 7 bases and the J segment 7 bases; nucleotides outside the gene matches: 10. The CDR3 covers 15 residues. In germline, CDR1 is MNHEY, CDR2 SMNVEV (reference sequence). CDR3 bases: TGTGCCAGCATAATGTCAACTAGCGGGAATAATGAGCAGTTCTTC. It is translated as CASIMSTSGNNEQFF.

This clone was seen only once. The gene calls are TRBV27 and TRBJ2-5, with TRBD2 matching over 10 bases. Germline values: CDR1 MNHEY, CDR2 SMNVEV (reference sequence). The CDR3 spans 19 residues. The ends lost 0 bases at V and 5 bases at J; junction bases unmatched: 15. The CDR3 loop reads CASSLSGGRGLAGEETQYF. CDR3 DNA sequence: TGTGCCAGCAGTTTATCCGGGGGGCGCGGGCTAGCGGGAGAGGAGACCCAGTACTTC.

The chain is built from TRBV15 and TRBJ2-1, with D hard to call. The CDR3 is made up of 15 amino acids. The germline V gene encodes CDR1 LNHNV and CDR2 YYDKDF (reference sequence). V was clipped by 1 base and J by 4 bases, with 11 bases between them. The CDR3 DNA is TGTGCCACCAGCAGAGCGAGCCGAACATACAATGAGCAGTTCTTC. It encodes CATSRASRTYNEQFF.

The chain uses TRBV10-1 and TRBJ1-4; D gene uncertain. V lost 4 bases to trimming and J lost 8 bases, with 11 bases between them. Per germline, CDR1 WNHNN and CDR2 SYGVQD (reference sequence). The CDR3 covers 13 residues. This chain's CDR3 is CASSGDTREKLFF. For the CDR3, the DNA is TGCGCCAGCAGTGGAGACACCCGAGAAAAACTGTTTTTT.

This clone counts as medium-sized (0.01 to 0.1%). The chain links TRBV19 to TRBJ2-1; 9 nucleotides match TRBD1. CDR1 is LNHDA, CDR2 SQIVND, per germline (reference sequence). This CDR3 spans 16 amino acids. The V gene end was trimmed by 4 bases and the J gene end by 6 bases; junction bases not matched to a gene: 10. The CDR3 DNA is TGTGCCAGTAGTAAGGGACAGGGTGATGCAGGCAATGAGCAGTTCTTC. Translating it yields CASSKGQGDAGNEQFF.

This sequence joins TRBV11-2 and TRBJ2-3, with 7 bases lining up with TRBD2. The trim removed 2 bases at V and 4 bases at J, leaving 6 bases unmatched. This CDR3 spans 15 amino acids. Germline V gene data show CDR1 as SGHAT and CDR2 as FQNNGV. This chain's CDR3 is CASSLYLAASDTQYF. CDR3 DNA: TGTGCCAGCAGCTTATATCTAGCGGCTTCAGATACGCAGTATTTT.

V usage is TRBV5-4 and J usage is TRBJ1-2, with a tentative D call TRBD1 (6 bases). The CDR3 covers 16 residues. Per germline, CDR1 SGHNT and CDR2 YYREEE (reference sequence). V was trimmed by 2 bases and J by 1 base, leaving 15 bases between them. This chain's CDR3 is CASSFNGGRGNYGYTF. Written as DNA, the CDR3 is TGTGCCAGCAGCTTTAACGGGGGCAGGGGTAACTATGGCTACACCTTC.

The chain is built from TRBV18 and TRBJ2-1; possibly TRBD2 for D (6 bases). CDR1 is KGHSH, CDR2 LQKENI, per germline. The germline V and J ends were trimmed by 5 bases and 8 bases, with 10 bases remaining between them. CDR3 size: 12 residues. The CDR3 coding sequence is TGTGCCAGCTCAGATAAGCGGGATGAGCAGTTCTTC. Its translation is CASSDKRDEQFF.

The J gene is TRBJ2-2, the V gene TRBV5-6, with TRBD1 matching over 10 bases. The CDR3 length is 16 residues. Germline CDR1 SGHDT, CDR2 YYEEEE. Unmatched junction bases numbered 6, after V lost 4 bases and J lost 3 bases. As DNA, the CDR3 is TGTGCCAGCAGCCTTTTTGGACAGGGGGACACCGGGGAGCTGTTTTTT. Its protein is CASSLFGQGDTGELFF.

The gene calls are TRBV5-1 and TRBJ2-3; D is possibly TRBD1 (6 bases). V was shortened by 6 bases and J by 5 bases, with 13 bases between the two germline ends. This CDR3 spans 13 amino acids. Germline V gene sequence: CDR1 SGHRS, CDR2 YFSETQ. The CDR3 loop reads CASTTGSGDTQYF. CDR3 DNA: TGCGCCAGCACGACAGGCAGTGGAGATACGCAGTATTTT.

The chain is built from TRBV5-1 and TRBJ2-3; 7 bases line up with TRBD1. J was trimmed by 6 bases and V by 0 bases; bases with no gene match: 4. This CDR3 spans 14 amino acids. Germline loops: CDR1 SGHRS, CDR2 YFSETQ. CDR3: CASSLGQGSDTQYF. For the CDR3, the DNA is TGCGCCAGCAGCTTGGGACAGGGATCGGATACGCAGTATTTT. Together with reference TRBV5-1 and TRBJ2-3, the CDR3 gives the full variable domain: KAGVTQTPRYLIKTRGQQVTLSCSPISGHRSVSWYQQTPGQGLQFLFEYFSETQRNKGNFPGRFSGRQFSNSRSEMNVSTLELGDSALYLCASSLGQGSDTQYFGPGTRLTVL.

The rearrangement links TRBV12-5 to TRBJ2-5; D is ambiguous. V lost 6 bases, J lost 5 bases, and 10 bases lay in between. CDR3 length: 12 residues. Germline values: CDR1 LGHNT, CDR2 FRNRAP. This chain's CDR3 is CASGPRMETQYF. CDR3 nucleotides: TGTGCTAGTGGCCCCCGCATGGAGACCCAGTACTTC.

This clone was detected a few times. The chain uses TRBV19 and TRBJ1-2; 8 bases align to TRBD1. Trimming cost V 4 bases and J 8 bases; bases outside gene matches: 9. Germline V CDR1 and CDR2: LNHDA, SQIVND (reference sequence). The CDR3 sequence is 14 residues long. The chain's CDR3 is CASSTGQGMGGYTF. For the CDR3, the DNA is TGTGCCAGTAGTACCGGACAGGGAATGGGAGGCTACACCTTC.

The V gene is TRBV19, the J gene TRBJ2-1, with 13 bases that match TRBD2. The J segment lost 6 bases and the V segment lost 3 bases, leaving 5 bases of the junction unmatched. CDR1 LNHDA and CDR2 SQIVND come from the germline V gene (reference sequence). The CDR3 runs 16 residues. Written as DNA, the CDR3 is TGTGCCAGTAGTATCGCACTAGCGGGAGGGCGCAATGAGCAGTTCTTC. It is translated as CASSIALAGGRNEQFF.

The chain joins TRBV23-1 to TRBJ1-3; D unresolved. TRBV23-1 is identified as an open reading frame with a role that is uncertain. Trimming cost V 4 bases and J 0 bases, with 10 bases left between them. The CDR3 contains 15 residues. This chain's CDR3 is CASSRVQNSGNTIYF. The CDR3 DNA sequence: TGCGCCAGCAGTCGCGTTCAGAACTCTGGAAACACCATATATTTT.

The V call is TRBV18, the J call TRBJ1-2; 7 nucleotides agree with TRBD1. Unmatched junction bases numbered 4, after V lost 0 bases and J lost 0 bases. The CDR3 has 16 residues. Per the germline V gene, CDR1 is KGHSH and CDR2 is LQKENI. The DNA for the CDR3 is TGTGCCAGCTCACCACCCAAGGGGGCGCCTAACTATGGCTACACCTTC. Its protein is CASSPPKGAPNYGYTF.

This clone turned up a few times. The CDR3 coding sequence is TGTGCCAGCAGCGCGGTCCAGGGGGGTTTAGCTTTCTTT. Protein: CASSAVQGGLAFF. The chain links TRBV2 to TRBJ1-1; the match to TRBD1 covers 7 bases. The V gene's germline CDR1 is SNHLY and CDR2 FYNNEI. V lost 6 bases, J lost 10 bases, and 11 bases stayed unmatched. The CDR3 totals 13 residues.

The chain recombines TRBV2 with TRBJ2-5, with D uncertain. The end of the DNA fits TRBJ2-7 better, so the J call may be wrong. Germline loops: CDR1 SNHLY, CDR2 FYNNEI. This CDR3 has 12 residues. CDR3 sequence: CASSEARYEQYF. DNA for the CDR3: TGTGCCAGCAGTGAAGCGCGCTACGAGCAGTACTTC.